This T cell receptor (beta chain) emerged from a study of T-cell memory formation after mild COVID-19. Study as a whole: TCR clusters were mostly donor specific.

This clonotype was seen ten or more times. Its target is unknown. V gave up 10 bases and J gave up 5 bases; unmatched junction bases: 7. The CDR3 consists of 12 residues. Looked up from germline, CDR1 is ENHRY and CDR2 is SYGVKD. Study-wide results and limits: What remained unconfirmed was the SARS-CoV-2 specificity of second-wave clones peaking on day 37. Certain responding clones were present in pre-infection memory, suggesting participation of cross-reactive memory.

TCRdb re-derived calls from the 5' RACE reads in MiXCR, one entry per CDR3 protein. The sample includes more than 350,000 distinct CDR3 sequences, more than 15% of them seen just once. The source is a man aged 18 to 29 who had mild COVID-19 (a few samples of this study predate the infection). Cell type and time point are not known. The chain has TRBV10-3 and TRBJ2-5; 7 bases agree with TRBD1. Material for sequencing was PBMCs or a T cell subset sorted from them (not recorded which). As DNA, the CDR3 is TGTGCCACGGGACAGCCCAGGGAGACCCAGTACTTC. This translates into CATGQPRETQYF.